This passage covers 30 T cell receptor beta chains from one sample sequenced in a study of long-term antiretroviral therapy in people with HIV. Runs used v3.0 of the immunoSEQ assay and were done at survey level. Some clones are missing from TCRdb's copy, which holds only in-frame ones; the method was immunoSEQ multiplex PCR. The data show about 43,000 clones, about 89% seen once. The specimen comprised unsorted PBMCs, sampled 0.1 years before starting antiretroviral therapy. These receptors were collected from a woman aged 45 to 65 with HIV.

This rearrangement joins TRBV5-1 to TRBJ2-7; D tentatively fits TRBD1 or TRBD2 (5 bases each). V gave up 4 bases and J gave up 0 bases, with 11 bases separating them. Germline lookup yields CDR1 SGHRS and CDR2 YFSETQ. The CDR3 contains 14 residues. The CDR3 loop is CASSGQGLSYEQYF. DNA of the CDR3: TGCGCCAGCAGCGGACAAGGACTCTCCTACGAGCAGTACTTC.

The chain joins TRBV27 to TRBJ2-7; 8 bases are shared with TRBD2. Germline CDR1 reads MNHEY; CDR2 reads SMNVEV (reference sequence). V dropped 3 bases and J dropped 5; count of bases not matched to a gene: 9. The CDR3 has 15 amino acids. The CDR3 reads CASSFRLAGGDEQYF. CDR3 sequence (DNA): TGTGCCAGCAGTTTTCGGCTGGCGGGGGGTGACGAGCAGTACTTC.

The chain recombines TRBV5-6 with TRBJ1-2; 10 positions match TRBD1. The V and J ends lost 1 base and 8 bases, in that order; junction bases with no gene match: 8. Germline CDR1 is SGHDT and CDR2 is YYEEEE. This CDR3 is 15 amino acids long. The CDR3 DNA follows: TGTGCCAGCAGCTTGCCGGTGACAGGGGGCCGGGGCTACACCTTC. Its protein is CASSLPVTGGRGYTF.

The chain combines TRBV13 with TRBJ1-2; D gene uncertain. Germline CDR1 and CDR2: PRHDT and FYEKMQ (reference sequence). The CDR3 is 20 residues long. With 1 base removed from V and 4 bases from J, the gap between germline ends came to 28 bases. As DNA, the CDR3 is TGTGCCAGCAGCTTAGAGGCCCCGGTATGGGGATCCGCCTTCGCCTATGGCTACACCTTC. Amino acids: CASSLEAPVWGSAFAYGYTF. The full variable domain, its missing parts supplied by reference TRBV13 and TRBJ1-2, is AAGVIQSPRHLIKEKRETATLKCYPIPRHDTVYWYQQGPGQDPQFLISFYEKMQSDKGSIPDRFSAQQFSDYHSELNMSSLELGDSALYFCASSLEAPVWGSAFAYGYTFGSGTRLTVV.

This chain uses TRBV27 with TRBJ2-7, with TRBD2 identical over 9 bases. The CDR3 consists of 17 residues. The J segment lost 0 bases and the V segment lost 6 bases, leaving 12 bases of the junction unmatched. Per the germline V gene, CDR1 is MNHEY and CDR2 is SMNVEV (reference sequence). The CDR3 protein is CASSRTQSSGDSYEQYF. The CDR3 DNA sequence: TGTGCCAGCAGCCGAACCCAATCTAGCGGGGACTCCTACGAGCAGTACTTC.

The rearrangement joins TRBV14 to TRBJ1-6, with D uncertain. Germline V gene lookup returns CDR1 SGHDN and CDR2 FVKESK. The CDR3 covers 13 residues. Trimming took 4 bases from V and 11 from J, leaving 12 bases between them. CDR3 DNA sequence: TGTGCCAGCAGCCTAGCCGGTAGGGCACCCCTCCACTTT. Amino acid sequence: CASSLAGRAPLHF.

This clone has a handful of counts. CDR3 amino acids: CASRPLAGTYEQYF. The CDR3 DNA sequence: TGTGCCAGCAGGCCGCTAGCGGGGACCTACGAGCAGTACTTC. This chain joins TRBV27 and TRBJ2-7, with TRBD2 matching over 9 bases. V dropped 6 bases and J dropped 2; count of bases not matched to a gene: 5. CDR3 size: 14 residues. Germline values: CDR1 MNHEY, CDR2 SMNVEV (reference sequence).

The rearrangement links TRBV12-5 to TRBJ2-7; possibly TRBD2 for D (6 bases). The length of the CDR3 is 13 residues. V shed 9 bases and J shed 1 base, with 13 bases lying between them. Germline values: CDR1 LGHNT, CDR2 FRNRAP. The CDR3 loop is CARILEGSYEQYF. In DNA form, the CDR3 reads TGTGCTAGGATACTGGAGGGTTCCTACGAGCAGTACTTC.

The chain joins TRBV4-1 to TRBJ1-2, with D maybe TRBD1 (6 bases). This CDR3 spans 17 amino acids. Trimming pared 0 bases from V and 5 bases from J, leaving 19 bases between. The germline CDR1 and CDR2 sequences are MGHRA and YSYEKL. The CDR3 coding sequence is TGCGCCAGCAGCCAAGATTTCTCCCTGGACAGAAATTATGGCTACACCTTC. Its translation: CASSQDFSLDRNYGYTF.

This clone was counted only a few times. The rearrangement joins TRBV2 to TRBJ1-6; D is possibly TRBD1 (5 bases). V lost 8 bases and J 7 bases, leaving 12 bases between the germline ends. The CDR3 is made up of 13 amino acids. In germline, CDR1 is SNHLY, CDR2 FYNNEI. The CDR3 DNA sequence: TGTGCCAGCGGACTACAGGAGAATTCACCCCTCCACTTT. Amino acid sequence: CASGLQENSPLHF.

The chain combines TRBV13 with TRBJ1-1; D perhaps matches TRBD1 (5 bases). The CDR3 length is 15 residues. The germline V and J ends were trimmed by 3 bases and 0 bases, with 11 bases remaining between them. Germline V lookup: CDR1 PRHDT, CDR2 FYEKMQ (reference sequence). The CDR3 is CASSFRQQMNTEAFF. In DNA form, the CDR3 reads TGTGCCAGCAGCTTTCGACAGCAGATGAACACTGAAGCTTTCTTT. Full variable domain (outside the CDR3, taken from reference TRBV13 and TRBJ1-1): AAGVIQSPRHLIKEKRETATLKCYPIPRHDTVYWYQQGPGQDPQFLISFYEKMQSDKGSIPDRFSAQQFSDYHSELNMSSLELGDSALYFCASSFRQQMNTEAFFGQGTRLTVV.

This clone was seen once. The chain links TRBV7-2 to TRBJ2-5, with D possibly matching TRBD1 (6 bases). V was shortened by 2 bases and J by 5 bases, with 9 bases between the two germline ends. Per germline, CDR1 SGHTA and CDR2 FQGNSA. The CDR3 loop spans 13 amino acids. CDR3 sequence (DNA): TGTGCCAGCAGCTTATGGGGGCGGGAGACCCAGTACTTC. It encodes CASSLWGRETQYF.

This clone has only a few counts. The V call is TRBV19, the J call TRBJ1-1; D not resolved. CDR1 and CDR2 from the germline V gene are LNHDA and SQIVND (reference sequence). The CDR3 is made up of 12 amino acids. Trimming pared 8 bases from V and 2 bases from J, leaving 9 bases between. The CDR3: CASSRINTEAFF. The CDR3 bases are TGTGCCAGTTCTAGGATAAACACTGAAGCTTTCTTT.

This sequence joins TRBV18 and TRBJ1-3; TRBD1 might be the D (6 bases). This CDR3 has 17 residues. The germline V gene has CDR1 KGHSH and CDR2 LQKENI. V dropped 3 bases and J dropped 2 bases, with 17 bases sitting between them. CDR3 bases: TGTGCCAGCTCACCCCCCCCCACAGGGCTGACTGGAAACACCATATATTTT. The encoded protein is CASSPPPTGLTGNTIYF.

The chain joins TRBV5-1 to TRBJ2-2, with D possibly being TRBD2 (5 bases). Trimming cost V 6 bases and J 2 bases, with 11 bases left between them. The germline gives CDR1 SGHRS, CDR2 YFSETQ. This CDR3 spans 14 amino acids. The CDR3 protein is CASTRAGNTGELFF. The CDR3 DNA reads as TGCGCCAGCACGAGGGCAGGAAACACCGGGGAGCTGTTTTTT.

The V gene is TRBV7-2, the J gene TRBJ1-6; D is uncertain. Germline V CDR1 and CDR2: SGHTA, FQGNSA. The CDR3 sequence is 17 residues long. V was cut by 1 base and J by 0 bases, with 10 bases left in between. The CDR3 spells CASSLEPRSSYNSPLHF. CDR3 nucleotides: TGTGCCAGCAGCTTAGAACCCAGGAGCTCCTATAATTCACCCCTCCACTTT. Combining the CDR3 with reference TRBV7-2 and TRBJ1-6 gives the whole variable domain GAGVSQSPSNKVTEKGKDVELRCDPISGHTALYWYRQSLGQGLEFLIYFQGNSAPDKSGLPSDRFSAERTGGSVSTLTIQRTQQEDSAVYLCASSLEPRSSYNSPLHFGNGTRLTVT.

The rearrangement links TRBV27 to TRBJ2-2, with 12 positions matching TRBD1. Germline V gives CDR1 MNHEY, CDR2 SMNVEV (reference sequence). The trim removed 5 bases at V and 7 bases at J, leaving 5 bases unmatched. The CDR3 extends over 15 amino acids. The CDR3 DNA reads as TGTGCCAGCAGTCCGGGACAGGGGGCTTTCGGGGAGCTGTTTTTT. Its protein is CASSPGQGAFGELFF.

The genes are TRBV4-3 and TRBJ2-1, with D perhaps TRBD2 (6 bases). The CDR3 runs 18 residues. V gave up 0 bases and J gave up 6 bases, with 21 bases separating them. The V gene's germline CDR1 is LGHNA and CDR2 YSLEER. CDR3 loop: CASSQDLGLGGAVNEQFF. The DNA of the CDR3 is TGCGCCAGCAGCCAAGATCTAGGTTTGGGGGGTGCGGTCAATGAGCAGTTCTTC.

The chain combines TRBV5-6 with TRBJ1-2, with 7 nucleotides matching TRBD1. V shed 6 bases and J 3 bases; nucleotides not matched to a gene: 8. This CDR3 spans 14 amino acids. The germline gives CDR1 SGHDT, CDR2 YYEEEE. CDR3 protein: CASTKLRGDYGYTF. In DNA, the CDR3 is TGTGCCAGCACTAAGCTCAGGGGGGACTATGGCTACACCTTC.

The chain carries TRBV27 and TRBJ1-2; 7 nucleotides agree with TRBD1. Germline CDR1 is MNHEY and CDR2 is SMNVEV (reference sequence). J gave up 8 bases and V 5 bases, and 11 bases lay outside the gene matches. The CDR3 length is 14 residues. The CDR3 region has the DNA TGTGCCAGCAGTCCCACCGGGACAGCACTCGGCTACACCTTC. Encoded protein: CASSPTGTALGYTF.

The rearrangement uses TRBV28 and TRBJ2-5; 12 positions agree with TRBD1. The CDR3 covers 16 residues. The V segment lost 6 bases and the J segment 4 bases; nucleotides outside the gene matches: 9. In germline, CDR1 is MDHEN, CDR2 SYDVKM. CDR3 in DNA: TGTGCCAGCAGCATCTGGGGACAGGGGGCCGCAGAGACCCAGTACTTC. As protein: CASSIWGQGAAETQYF.

The V and J genes are TRBV18 and TRBJ2-7; D tentatively fits TRBD1 or TRBD2 (6 bases each). CDR3 length: 16 amino acids. The V end lost 3 bases, the J end lost 3 bases, and 18 bases lay between the germline ends. Germline CDR1 is KGHSH and CDR2 is LQKENI. The CDR3 sequence: CASSPTAGHYGYEQYF. For the CDR3, the DNA is TGTGCCAGCTCACCCACCGCGGGACATTACGGCTACGAGCAGTACTTC.

The chain joins TRBV6-5 to TRBJ1-2; TRBD1 agrees at 10 bases. J lost 4 bases, V lost 3 bases, and 2 bases had no gene match. Germline values: CDR1 MNHEY, CDR2 SVGAGI. This CDR3 contains 14 residues. CDR3 DNA sequence: TGTGCCAGCAGTTATAGGGACAGGGGCTATGGCTACACCTTC. Amino acids: CASSYRDRGYGYTF.

The genes are TRBV30 and TRBJ2-4, with 8 bases that match TRBD1. The trim removed 0 bases at V and 6 bases at J, leaving 10 bases unmatched. This CDR3 contains 16 residues. The germline V gene has CDR1 GTSNPN and CDR2 SVGIG (reference sequence). The CDR3 DNA is TGTGCCTGGAGTGTGGGGGGCCGGGACAGGTTAAACATTCAGTACTTC. Its translation is CAWSVGGRDRLNIQYF.

The J gene is TRBJ2-3, the V gene TRBV18; D may be TRBD1 or TRBD2 (6 bases each). V was pared by 3 bases and J by 0 bases, with 10 bases between. Germline V gene lookup returns CDR1 KGHSH and CDR2 LQKENI. The CDR3 totals 15 residues. DNA of the CDR3: TGTGCCAGCTCACCCGGGGGCGAAAGCACAGATACGCAGTATTTT. Amino acids: CASSPGGESTDTQYF. The complete variable domain, with remaining parts taken from reference TRBV18 and TRBJ2-3, reads NAGVMQNPRHLVRRRGQEARLRCSPMKGHSHVYWYRQLPEEGLKFMVYLQKENIIDESGMPKERFSAEFPKEGPSILRIQQVVRGDSAAYFCASSPGGESTDTQYFGPGTRLTVL.

The chain links TRBV19 to TRBJ2-2; weak D call: TRBD1 (5 bases). Germline CDR1 LNHDA, CDR2 SQIVND (reference sequence). V shed 5 bases and J shed 4 bases, with 11 bases lying between them. The length of the CDR3 is 14 residues. CDR3 residues: CASSWGELTGELFF. CDR3 bases: TGTGCCAGTAGTTGGGGCGAACTCACCGGGGAGCTGTTTTTT. Complete variable domain (other parts from reference TRBV19 and TRBJ2-2): DGGITQSPKYLFRKEGQNVTLSCEQNLNHDAMYWYRQDPGQGLRLIYYSQIVNDFQKGDIAEGYSVSREKKESFPLTVTSAQKNPTAFYLCASSWGELTGELFFGEGSRLTVL.

The chain's CDR3 is CAWSKQGNQPQHF. DNA of the CDR3: TGTGCCTGGAGTAAACAAGGCAATCAGCCCCAGCATTTT. The chain joins TRBV30 to TRBJ1-5; D not certain. V lost 2 bases and J lost 2, with 7 bases in between. Germline V gives CDR1 GTSNPN, CDR2 SVGIG (reference sequence). This CDR3 has 13 amino acids.

The chain carries TRBV27 and TRBJ2-2; tentatively, D is TRBD1 (5 bases). CDR1 and CDR2 (germline): MNHEY, SMNVEV (reference sequence). V dropped 8 bases and J dropped 4 bases, with 17 bases sitting between them. CDR3 size: 15 residues. The CDR3 nucleotides are TGTGCCAGCTCCCTCACCCAGGGCTTCACCGGGGAGCTGTTTTTT. Translated, it gives CASSLTQGFTGELFF.

V and J are TRBV7-3 and TRBJ2-5, with D unresolved. The CDR3 contains 13 residues. Germline-derived CDR1 and CDR2 are SGHTA and FQGTGA. Trimming cost V 5 bases and J 4 bases, with 11 bases left between them. CDR3 amino acids: CASSPGGGETQYF. Written as DNA, the CDR3 is TGTGCCAGCAGCCCGGGCGGTGGAGAGACCCAGTACTTC.

V usage is TRBV19 and J usage is TRBJ2-6; 7 bases fit TRBD1. CDR3 length equals 17 residues. Germline trimming cut 4 bases from V and 0 bases from J; bases unmatched to any gene: 6. The V gene's germline CDR1 is LNHDA and CDR2 SQIVND (reference sequence). This CDR3 is CASSRDRTTSGANVLTF. The DNA for the CDR3 is TGTGCCAGTAGTAGGGACAGAACTACCTCTGGGGCCAACGTCCTGACTTTC.